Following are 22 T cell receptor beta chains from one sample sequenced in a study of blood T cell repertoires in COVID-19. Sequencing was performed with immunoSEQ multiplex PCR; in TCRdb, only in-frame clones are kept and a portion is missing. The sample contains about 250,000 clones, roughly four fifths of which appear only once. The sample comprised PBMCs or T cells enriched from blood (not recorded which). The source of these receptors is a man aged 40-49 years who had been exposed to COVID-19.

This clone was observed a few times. In nucleotides, the CDR3 is TGTGCCAGCAGCTCCGGGACTAGCGGGATCTACGAGCAGTACTTC. Protein product: CASSSGTSGIYEQYF. The gene calls are TRBV7-3 and TRBJ2-7; 13 bases are shared with TRBD2. The V gene's germline CDR1 is SGHTA and CDR2 FQGTGA. The CDR3 sequence is 15 residues long. V dropped 4 bases and J dropped 3; count of bases not matched to a gene: 3.

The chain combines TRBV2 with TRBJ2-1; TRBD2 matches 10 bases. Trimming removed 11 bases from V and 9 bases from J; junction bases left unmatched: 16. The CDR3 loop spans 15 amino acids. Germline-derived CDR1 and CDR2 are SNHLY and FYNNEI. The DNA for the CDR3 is TGTGCCGACCCTAGCGGGAGTGGTGATAAGGGTGAGCAGTTCTTC. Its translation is CADPSGSGDKGEQFF.

The CDR3 loop is CAIESGKGPTDTQYF. DNA for the CDR3: TGTGCGATCGAGAGCGGGAAAGGACCCACAGATACGCAGTATTTT. The rearrangement links TRBV10-3 to TRBJ2-3, with 7 bases matching TRBD2. Germline V gene lookup returns CDR1 ENHRY and CDR2 SYGVKD. This CDR3 spans 15 amino acids.

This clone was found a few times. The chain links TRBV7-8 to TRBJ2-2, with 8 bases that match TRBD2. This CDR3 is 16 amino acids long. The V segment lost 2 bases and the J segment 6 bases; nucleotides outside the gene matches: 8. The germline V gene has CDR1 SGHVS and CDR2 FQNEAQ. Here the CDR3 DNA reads TGTGCCAGCAGCTTATCGGGAGGGAGGGTCTCCGGGGAGCTGTTTTTT. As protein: CASSLSGGRVSGELFF.

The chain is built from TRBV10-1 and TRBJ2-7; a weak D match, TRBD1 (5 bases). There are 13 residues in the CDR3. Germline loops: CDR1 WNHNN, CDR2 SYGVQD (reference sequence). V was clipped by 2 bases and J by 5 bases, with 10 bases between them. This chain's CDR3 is CASSEQGFDEQYF. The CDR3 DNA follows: TGCGCCAGCAGTGAGCAGGGTTTCGACGAGCAGTACTTC.

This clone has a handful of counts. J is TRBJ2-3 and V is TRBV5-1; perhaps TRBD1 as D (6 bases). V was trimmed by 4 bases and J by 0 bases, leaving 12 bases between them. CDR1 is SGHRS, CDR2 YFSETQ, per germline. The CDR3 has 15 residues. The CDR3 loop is CASSLDRQSTDTQYF. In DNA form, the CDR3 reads TGCGCCAGCAGCCTAGACAGGCAAAGCACAGATACGCAGTATTTT.

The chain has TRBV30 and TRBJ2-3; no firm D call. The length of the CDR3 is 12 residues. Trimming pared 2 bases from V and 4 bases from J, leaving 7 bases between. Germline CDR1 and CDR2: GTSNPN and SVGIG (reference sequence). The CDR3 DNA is TGTGCCTGGAGTACACCCGCAGATACGCAGTATTTT. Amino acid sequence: CAWSTPADTQYF.

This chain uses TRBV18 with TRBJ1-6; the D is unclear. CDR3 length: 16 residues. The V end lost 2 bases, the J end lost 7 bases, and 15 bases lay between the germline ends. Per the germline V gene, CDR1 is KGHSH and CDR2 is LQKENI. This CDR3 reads CASSPASQASNSPLHF. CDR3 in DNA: TGTGCCAGCTCACCAGCAAGCCAGGCCTCAAATTCACCCCTCCACTTT.

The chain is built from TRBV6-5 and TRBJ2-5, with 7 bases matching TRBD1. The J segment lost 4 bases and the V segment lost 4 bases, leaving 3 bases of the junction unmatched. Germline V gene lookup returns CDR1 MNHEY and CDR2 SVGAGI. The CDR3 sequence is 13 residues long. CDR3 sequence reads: CASSWTGRETQYF. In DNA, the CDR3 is TGTGCCAGCAGTTGGACAGGCCGAGAGACCCAGTACTTC.

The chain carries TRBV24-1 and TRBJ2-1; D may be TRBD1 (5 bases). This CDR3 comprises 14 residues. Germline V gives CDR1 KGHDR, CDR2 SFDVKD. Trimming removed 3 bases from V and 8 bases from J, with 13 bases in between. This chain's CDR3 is CATSDQGEGDEQFF. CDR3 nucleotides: TGTGCCACCAGTGATCAAGGGGAAGGTGATGAGCAGTTCTTC.

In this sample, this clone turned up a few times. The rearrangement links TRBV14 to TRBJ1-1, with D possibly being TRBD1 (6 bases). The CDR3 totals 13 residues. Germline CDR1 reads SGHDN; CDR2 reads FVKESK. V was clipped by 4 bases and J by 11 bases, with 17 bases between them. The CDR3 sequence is CASSPLRGGFAFF. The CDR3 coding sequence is TGTGCCAGCAGCCCCTTGAGGGGGGGATTCGCTTTCTTT.

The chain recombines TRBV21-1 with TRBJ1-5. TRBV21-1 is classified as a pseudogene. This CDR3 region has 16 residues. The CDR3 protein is CASSKAGRKWDQPQHF. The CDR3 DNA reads TGTGCCAGCAGCAAAGCCGGGAGGAAATGGGATCAGCCCCAGCATTTT.

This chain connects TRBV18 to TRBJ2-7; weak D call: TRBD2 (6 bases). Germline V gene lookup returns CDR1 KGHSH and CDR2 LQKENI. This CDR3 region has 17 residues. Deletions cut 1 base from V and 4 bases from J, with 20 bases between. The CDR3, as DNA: TGTGCCAGCTCACCACAGAGAAGCGGAGGGTTTTCGTACGAGCAGTACTTC. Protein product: CASSPQRSGGFSYEQYF.

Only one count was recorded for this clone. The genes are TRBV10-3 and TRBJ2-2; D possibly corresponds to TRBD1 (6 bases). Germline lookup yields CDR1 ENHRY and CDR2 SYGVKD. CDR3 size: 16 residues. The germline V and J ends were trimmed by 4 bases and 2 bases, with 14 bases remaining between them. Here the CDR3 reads CAISGSQGPNTGELFF. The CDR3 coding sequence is TGTGCCATCAGTGGGAGCCAGGGGCCAAACACCGGGGAGCTGTTTTTT.

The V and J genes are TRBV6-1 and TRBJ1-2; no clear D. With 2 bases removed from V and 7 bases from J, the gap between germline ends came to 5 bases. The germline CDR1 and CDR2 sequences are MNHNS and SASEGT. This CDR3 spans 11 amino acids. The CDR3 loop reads CASSESFGYTF. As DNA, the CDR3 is TGTGCCAGCAGTGAATCTTTTGGCTACACCTTC.

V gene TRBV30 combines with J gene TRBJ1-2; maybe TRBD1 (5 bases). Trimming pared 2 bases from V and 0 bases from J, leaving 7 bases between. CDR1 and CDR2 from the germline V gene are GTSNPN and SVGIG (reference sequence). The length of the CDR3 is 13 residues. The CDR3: CAWSPTANYGYTF. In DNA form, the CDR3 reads TGTGCCTGGAGTCCGACAGCTAACTATGGCTACACCTTC.

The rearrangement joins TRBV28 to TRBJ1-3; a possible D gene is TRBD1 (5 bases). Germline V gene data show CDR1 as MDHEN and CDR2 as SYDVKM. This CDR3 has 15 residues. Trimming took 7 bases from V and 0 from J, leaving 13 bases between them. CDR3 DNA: TGTGCCAGCATATCGGGGGGTTCCTCTGGAAACACCATATATTTT. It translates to CASISGGSSGNTIYF.

The CDR3 DNA reads as TGCGCCAGCAGCCACGGGACAGAATACTCCTACGAGCAGTACTTC. Its translation: CASSHGTEYSYEQYF. The chain is built from TRBV5-1 and TRBJ2-7; 7 nucleotides line up with TRBD1. V was pared by 4 bases and J by 0 bases, with 7 bases of the junction left unmatched. The CDR3 extends over 15 amino acids. Looked up from germline, CDR1 is SGHRS and CDR2 is YFSETQ.

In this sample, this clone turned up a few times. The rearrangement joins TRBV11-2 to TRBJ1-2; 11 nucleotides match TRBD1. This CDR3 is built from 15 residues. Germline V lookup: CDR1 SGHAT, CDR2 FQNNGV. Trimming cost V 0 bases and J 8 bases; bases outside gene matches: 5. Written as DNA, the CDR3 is TGTGCCAGCAGCTTAGAGGGGACAGGGGGTGGCGGCTACACCTTC. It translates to CASSLEGTGGGGYTF.

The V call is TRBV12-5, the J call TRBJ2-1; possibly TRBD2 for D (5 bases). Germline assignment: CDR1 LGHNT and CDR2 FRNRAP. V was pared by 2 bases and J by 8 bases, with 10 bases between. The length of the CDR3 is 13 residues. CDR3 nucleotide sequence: TGTGCTAGTGGTTTGACCCTCGGGGATGAGCAGTTCTTC. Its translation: CASGLTLGDEQFF.

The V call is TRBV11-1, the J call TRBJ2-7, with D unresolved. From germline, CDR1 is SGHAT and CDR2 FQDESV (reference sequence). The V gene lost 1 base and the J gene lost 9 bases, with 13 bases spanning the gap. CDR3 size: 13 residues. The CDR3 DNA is TGTGCCAGCAGCTTAGGCGAGCGTAACCGGCAGTACTTC. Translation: CASSLGERNRQYF.

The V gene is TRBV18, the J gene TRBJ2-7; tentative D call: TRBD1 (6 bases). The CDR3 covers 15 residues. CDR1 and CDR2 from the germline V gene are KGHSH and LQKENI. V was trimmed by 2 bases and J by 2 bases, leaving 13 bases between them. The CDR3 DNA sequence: TGTGCCAGCTCACCATCCCGACAGGCACCCTACGAGCAGTACTTC. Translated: CASSPSRQAPYEQYF.